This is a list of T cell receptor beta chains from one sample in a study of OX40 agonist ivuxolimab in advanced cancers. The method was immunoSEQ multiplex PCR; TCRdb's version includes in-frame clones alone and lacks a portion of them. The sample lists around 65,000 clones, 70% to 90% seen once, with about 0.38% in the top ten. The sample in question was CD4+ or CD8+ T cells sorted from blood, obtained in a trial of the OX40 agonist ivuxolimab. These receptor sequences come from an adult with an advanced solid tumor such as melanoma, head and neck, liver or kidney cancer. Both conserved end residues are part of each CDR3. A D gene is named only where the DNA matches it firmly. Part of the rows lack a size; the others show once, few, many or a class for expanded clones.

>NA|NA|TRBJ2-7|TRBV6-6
CASSYDEQYF
TGTGCCAGCAGTTACGACGAGCAGTACTTC
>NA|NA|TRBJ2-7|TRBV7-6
CASSLGVSQMTYEQYF
TGTGCCAGCAGCTTAGGGGTCAGTCAGATGACCTACGAGCAGTACTTC
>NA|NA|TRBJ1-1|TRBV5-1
CASSLGGARAEAFF
TGCGCCAGCAGCTTAGGGGGGGCGCGGGCTGAAGCTTTCTTT
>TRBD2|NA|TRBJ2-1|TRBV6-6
CASSWTSGGPYNEQFF
TGTGCCAGCAGTTGGACTAGCGGGGGCCCCTACAATGAGCAGTTCTTC
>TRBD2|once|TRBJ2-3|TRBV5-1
CASSLGGGLPGNTQYF
TGCGCCAGCAGCTTGGGGGGGGGACTTCCAGGGAATACGCAGTATTTT
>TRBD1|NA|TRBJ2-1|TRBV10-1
CATGQELNNEQFF
TGCGCCACTGGACAGGAATTGAACAATGAGCAGTTCTTC
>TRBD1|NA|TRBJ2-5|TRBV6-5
CASSSPHRGGETQYF
TGTGCCAGCAGTTCCCCCCACAGGGGTGGCGAGACCCAGTACTTC
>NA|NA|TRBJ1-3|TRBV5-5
CASSFNDNTIYF
TGTGCCAGCAGCTTCAATGACAACACCATATATTTT
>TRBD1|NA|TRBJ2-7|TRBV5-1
CASAISGTGVSYEQYF
TGCGCCAGCGCGATATCCGGGACAGGGGTCTCCTACGAGCAGTACTTC
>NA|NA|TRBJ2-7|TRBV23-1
CASSHPRPPETYEQYF
TGCGCCAGCAGTCACCCAAGGCCCCCAGAAACCTACGAGCAGTACTTC
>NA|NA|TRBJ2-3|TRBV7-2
CASSLDISTDTQYF
TGTGCCAGCAGCCTCGACATTAGCACAGATACGCAGTATTTT
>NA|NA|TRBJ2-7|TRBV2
CASSVRQGQYF
TGTGCCAGCAGTGTCCGACAAGGCCAGTACTTC
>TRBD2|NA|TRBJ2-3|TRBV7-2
CASSLELAVLDTQYF
TGTGCCAGCAGCTTAGAACTAGCGGTGCTAGATACGCAGTATTTT